These T cell receptor beta chains were read from a single sample in a study of cytomegalovirus exposure and HLA in healthy donors. Repertoires were generated with immunoSEQ multiplex PCR, while TCRdb's copy carries only in-frame clones and drops some. Of about 130,000 clones listed, around nine tenths were seen once; the top ten hold roughly 2%. Sequencing was carried out using PBMCs. The receptors come from a woman aged 18-29 years in good health and CMV-seronegative. CDR3s include the opening cysteine and the closing phenylalanine or tryptophan. A D gene is named only where the DNA matches it firmly. Where a row states a size, it is once, few, many or the class of an expanded clone; other rows omit it.

j_call	d_call	clone_size	v_call	cdr3_aa	cdr3_nt
TRBJ2-3	NA	NA	TRBV2	CASGQGREGTQYF	TGTGCCAGCGGCCAGGGGCGTGAGGGTACGCAGTATTTT
TRBJ2-3	NA	NA	TRBV7-3	CASSLYGEVTDTQYF	TGTGCCAGCAGCTTATATGGGGAGGTCACAGATACGCAGTATTTT
TRBJ1-4	TRBD1	NA	TRBV2	CASRPRTGGQKLFF	TGTGCCAGCAGGCCTAGGACAGGGGGTCAAAAACTGTTTTTT
TRBJ2-7	NA	NA	TRBV5-1	CASSSVPGKLYEQYF	TGCGCCAGCAGCTCGGTTCCTGGTAAACTCTACGAGCAGTACTTC
TRBJ2-1	TRBD2	NA	TRBV11-3	CASSWTSAGYNEQFF	TGTGCCAGCAGCTGGACTAGCGCAGGGTACAATGAGCAGTTCTTC
TRBJ2-1	NA	NA	TRBV19	CASSIAGLGGDEQFF	TGTGCCAGTAGTATTGCGGGACTAGGGGGCGATGAGCAGTTCTTC
TRBJ2-7	NA	NA	TRBV4-1	CASSQARYRGHNYEQYF	TGCGCCAGCAGCCAAGCCCGATATAGGGGCCATAACTACGAGCAGTACTTC
TRBJ2-7	NA	NA	TRBV5-6	CASSLGGVGTYEQYF	TGTGCCAGCAGCTTGGGTGGGGTCGGGACCTACGAGCAGTACTTC
TRBJ2-2	NA	NA	TRBV10-2	CASSFIQGSWEGVTGELFF	TGCGCCAGCAGTTTCATCCAGGGTAGTTGGGAGGGGGTCACCGGGGAGCTGTTTTTT
TRBJ1-2	TRBD1	NA	TRBV30	CAWSPRTGLGYTF	TGTGCCTGGAGTCCCAGGACAGGGCTCGGCTACACCTTC
TRBJ2-7	TRBD2	NA	TRBV5-1	CASSSGLRTDEQYF	TGCGCCAGCAGCTCGGGACTAAGAACGGACGAGCAGTACTTC
TRBJ1-2	TRBD1	NA	TRBV19	CASSIETPSRQGAYGYTF	TGTGCCAGTAGTATAGAAACCCCCTCCCGACAGGGGGCCTATGGCTACACCTTC
TRBJ1-1	NA	NA	TRBV5-4	CASSSSRENTEAFF	TGTGCCAGCAGCTCCTCCAGGGAGAACACTGAAGCTTTCTTT
TRBJ1-2	TRBD1	NA	TRBV5-1	CASSSSGTGNYGYTF	TGCGCCAGCAGCTCTTCCGGGACAGGGAACTATGGCTACACCTTC
TRBJ2-3	NA	NA	TRBV7-2	CASSFREGSTDTQYF	TGTGCCAGCAGCTTCCGAGAGGGTTCCACAGATACGCAGTATTTT
TRBJ1-5	NA	NA	TRBV28	CASSLAGSNQPQHF	TGTGCCAGCAGCCTTGCGGGCAGCAATCAGCCCCAGCATTTT
TRBJ2-1	NA	NA	TRBV4-1	CASSQVEGNEQFF	TGCGCCAGCAGCCAAGTGGAGGGGAATGAGCAGTTCTTC
TRBJ2-7	TRBD1	NA	TRBV28	CASSHRQGLRLYEQYF	TGTGCCAGCAGCCATAGACAGGGGTTAAGACTCTACGAGCAGTACTTC
TRBJ1-3	NA	NA	TRBV4-1	CASSPLGHRSGNTIYF	TGCGCCAGCAGCCCACTGGGACACCGCTCTGGAAACACCATATATTTT
TRBJ2-3	TRBD2	NA	TRBV7-9	CASSSVAGGPADTQYF	TGTGCCAGCAGCTCGGTAGCGGGAGGGCCGGCAGATACGCAGTATTTT
TRBJ1-5	NA	NA	TRBV5-5	CASSLSDTRFHQPQHF	TGTGCCAGCAGCTTGTCGGACACCCGCTTTCATCAGCCCCAGCATTTT
TRBJ1-2	NA	NA	TRBV2	CASSETGSYGYTF	TGTGCCAGCAGCGAAACAGGGTCCTATGGCTACACCTTC
TRBJ1-1	NA	NA	TRBV23-1	CASSQAATRNTEAFF	TGCGCCAGCAGTCAGGCCGCCACCCGGAACACTGAAGCTTTCTTT
TRBJ1-1	NA	NA	TRBV30	CACNPGRWNTEAFF	TGTGCCTGCAACCCCGGGAGGTGGAACACTGAAGCTTTCTTT
TRBJ2-1	NA	NA	TRBV4-2	CASSQANRAGNEQFF	TGTGCCAGCAGCCAAGCAAACAGGGCTGGCAATGAGCAGTTCTTC
TRBJ1-1	NA	NA	TRBV7-8	CASSVQGGGGKTEAFF	TGTGCCAGCAGCGTACAAGGCGGGGGGGGGAAAACTGAAGCTTTCTTT
TRBJ2-7	NA	once	TRBV11-2	CASSLNSQIPYEQYF	TGTGCCAGCAGCTTGAATTCGCAGATACCATACGAGCAGTACTTC
TRBJ2-7	NA	NA	TRBV5-1	CASSLEGQGVTEQYF	TGCGCCAGCAGTCTGGAGGGGCAGGGGGTAACCGAGCAGTACTTC
TRBJ2-7	NA	NA	TRBV14	CASSQEGGLFSYEQYF	TGTGCCAGCAGCCAAGAGGGCGGACTCTTCAGCTACGAGCAGTACTTC